One and the same sample provided the 18 T cell receptor beta chains below, sequenced in a study of T cell responses to AZD1222 COVID-19 vaccine. Using immunoSEQ multiplex PCR, the repertoire was profiled, and TCRdb retains in-frame clones only, with some absent. In the table there are about 130,000 clones, roughly 87% of which are singletons. Sequences were derived from peripheral blood, sampled 28 days after the second AZD1222 dose. These receptors were collected from an adult who received the AZD1222 COVID-19 vaccine.

This rearrangement joins TRBV30 to TRBJ1-2, with D maybe TRBD1 (6 bases). Trimming pared 0 bases from V and 8 bases from J, leaving 16 bases between. Germline lookup yields CDR1 GTSNPN and CDR2 SVGIG (reference sequence). The CDR3 contains 14 residues. As DNA, the CDR3 is TGTGCCTGGAGTGTACGGGGGCCTCAAAGAGGCTACACCTTC. It translates to CAWSVRGPQRGYTF.

The V gene is TRBV10-3, the J gene TRBJ1-2; no definite D call. The CDR3 is 13 residues long. V was clipped by 2 bases and J by 2 bases, with 6 bases between them. CDR1 and CDR2 from the germline V gene are ENHRY and SYGVKD. Here the CDR3 DNA reads TGTGCCATCAGTGAGCAAGGAAACTATGGCTACACCTTC. Translation: CAISEQGNYGYTF.

The chain is built from TRBV29-1 and TRBJ2-1; D is perhaps TRBD1 (5 bases). There are 12 residues in the CDR3. V lost 4 bases and J lost 8, with 12 bases in between. Germline loops: CDR1 SQVTM, CDR2 ANQGSEA. The CDR3, as DNA: TGCAGCGTTGTGGCAGGGATTGATGAGCAGTTCTTC. It codes for CSVVAGIDEQFF.

The rearrangement uses TRBV10-3 and TRBJ1-1; D ambiguous. The germline CDR1 and CDR2 sequences are ENHRY and SYGVKD. The CDR3 is made up of 11 amino acids. V was shortened by 3 bases and J by 11 bases, with 10 bases between the two germline ends. CDR3 protein: CAISEPPWAFF. Here the CDR3 DNA reads TGTGCCATCAGTGAACCGCCGTGGGCTTTCTTT.

V is TRBV19 and J is TRBJ2-3, with 10 nucleotides matching TRBD2. The V segment lost 1 base and the J segment 1 base; nucleotides outside the gene matches: 5. This CDR3 contains 17 residues. The germline V gene has CDR1 LNHDA and CDR2 SQIVND (reference sequence). The CDR3 protein is CASSIGLAGAGTDTQYF. DNA for the CDR3: TGTGCCAGTAGTATAGGCCTAGCGGGAGCCGGCACAGATACGCAGTATTTT.

The rearrangement joins TRBV12-3 or TRBV12-4 to TRBJ1-2; D possibly corresponds to TRBD1 (6 bases). With 6 bases removed from V and 7 bases from J, the gap between germline ends came to 9 bases. The CDR3 covers 11 residues. CDR3 in DNA: TGTGCCAGCAGCCCGACAGGTGGCTACACCTTC. It is translated as CASSPTGGYTF.

The chain couples TRBV29-1 to TRBJ2-1; 10 bases match TRBD1. Trimming removed 7 bases from V and 2 bases from J; junction bases left unmatched: 5. The CDR3 extends over 14 amino acids. Per germline, CDR1 SQVTM and CDR2 ANQGSEA. Here the CDR3 reads CSASDRGTYNEQFF. For the CDR3, the DNA is TGCAGCGCCTCGGACAGGGGGACCTACAATGAGCAGTTCTTC.

The chain combines TRBV5-5 with TRBJ2-7; no clear D. The CDR3 totals 13 residues. The V end lost 2 bases, the J end lost 2 bases, and 8 bases lay between the germline ends. CDR1 is SGHKS and CDR2 is YYEKEE in the germline V gene (reference sequence). The CDR3, as DNA: TGTGCCAGCAGCTTTAACAGCCCCTACGAGCAGTACTTC. Amino acid sequence: CASSFNSPYEQYF.

The sample holds a few counts of this clone. The chain is built from TRBV6-5 and TRBJ2-7, with 9 bases matching TRBD2. Trimming at V came to 6 bases and at J to 7 bases, leaving 13 bases not matched to a gene. The CDR3 is 15 residues long. The germline gives CDR1 MNHEY, CDR2 SVGAGI. The DNA of the CDR3 is TGTGCCAGCAGCCTACTGGGCGGGGGGGCCAAAGAGCAGTACTTC. This sequence encodes CASSLLGGGAKEQYF.

This clone was found once. The chain combines TRBV10-3 with TRBJ1-2; no reliable D call. CDR3 length: 15 residues. Germline assignment: CDR1 ENHRY and CDR2 SYGVKD. The V and J ends lost 4 bases and 4 bases respectively, with 16 bases between them. The CDR3 nucleotides are TGTGCCATCAGTGGGACTTCCCAGACACCCTATGGCTACACCTTC. It translates to CAISGTSQTPYGYTF.

CDR3 nucleotides: TGTGCCAGCAGTGGACACTTTAGCAATCAGCCCCAGCATTTT. Residues: CASSGHFSNQPQHF. The rearrangement joins TRBV2 to TRBJ1-5; D is undetermined. This CDR3 has 14 residues. Trimming cost V 4 bases and J 0 bases, with 7 bases left between them. Looked up from germline, CDR1 is SNHLY and CDR2 is FYNNEI.

This chain joins TRBV5-8 and TRBJ1-3; a weak D match, TRBD1 (6 bases). The CDR3 covers 18 residues. V gave up 5 bases and J gave up 0 bases, with 21 bases separating them. Germline assignment: CDR1 SGHTS and CDR2 YDEGEE. This chain's CDR3 is CASSPLPRGHFSGNTIYF. In DNA, the CDR3 is TGTGCCAGCAGTCCCCTTCCCCGGGGACATTTCTCTGGAAACACCATATATTTT.

The chain links TRBV6-5 to TRBJ1-3, with D unresolved. The CDR3 loop spans 14 amino acids. Trimming shortened V by 2 bases and J by 4 bases, and 9 bases separated the two germline ends. Germline V CDR1 and CDR2: MNHEY, SVGAGI. CDR3 bases: TGTGCCAGCAGTTACGCGGGGTACGGAAACACCATATATTTT. Translated, it gives CASSYAGYGNTIYF.

V is TRBV10-3 and J is TRBJ2-3; 7 bases agree with TRBD1. J lost 3 bases, V lost 6 bases, and 6 bases had no gene match. The CDR3 is 14 amino acids. The germline V gene encodes CDR1 ENHRY and CDR2 SYGVKD. CDR3 sequence reads: CAIRTGLVTDTQYF. CDR3 DNA: TGTGCCATCAGGACAGGGCTAGTTACAGATACGCAGTATTTT.

This clone has just one count. This chain links TRBV5-1 with TRBJ1-4; no clear D. The CDR3 has 13 residues. Trimming removed 2 bases at V and 4 bases at J, with 6 bases between. CDR1 and CDR2 from the germline V gene are SGHRS and YFSETQ. CDR3 amino acids: CASSFSRNEKLFF. CDR3 bases: TGCGCCAGCAGCTTTAGTCGTAATGAAAAACTGTTTTTT.

The chain joins TRBV5-1 to TRBJ1-2; D is possibly TRBD1 (5 bases). Germline V gives CDR1 SGHRS, CDR2 YFSETQ. Trimming took off 7 bases at V and 8 bases at J, with 21 bases between the two ends. This CDR3 is built from 14 residues. CDR3 coding DNA: TGCGCCAGCGGACCTACTACAGGATCTCGCGGCTACACCTTC. Protein sequence: CASGPTTGSRGYTF.

The rearrangement uses TRBV2 and TRBJ2-5; 7 nucleotides align to TRBD1. In germline, CDR1 is SNHLY, CDR2 FYNNEI. V lost 4 bases to trimming and J lost 4 bases; unmatched junction nucleotides: 3. There are 13 residues in the CDR3. CDR3 sequence reads: CASSGDSGETQYF. Here the CDR3 DNA reads TGTGCCAGCAGTGGGGACAGTGGAGAGACCCAGTACTTC.

This chain links TRBV6-2 or TRBV6-3 with TRBJ2-3; 10 nucleotides match TRBD2. V lost 5 bases to trimming and J lost 3 bases; unmatched junction nucleotides: 2. The CDR3 has 14 amino acids. Germline V CDR1 and CDR2: MNHEY, SVGEGT. In DNA, the CDR3 is TGTGCCAGCAGTACTAGCGGGGTAACAGATACGCAGTATTTT. Amino acids: CASSTSGVTDTQYF.